This T cell receptor (beta chain) stems from a study of blood T cell repertoires in COVID-19. Here immunoSEQ multiplex PCR was the method, and the copy in TCRdb shows in-frame clones only, minus some. The sample includes roughly 300,000 clones, 85% of them seen just once. The CDR3 is 15 residues long. V shed 0 bases and J 2 bases; nucleotides not matched to a gene: 3. Germline CDR1 SGHRS, CDR2 YFSETQ. The chain has TRBV5-1 and TRBJ2-3; 7 bases are a match to TRBD1. The material sequenced was PBMCs or T cells enriched from blood (not recorded which). The clonotype comes from a woman aged 45-65 years who had recovered from COVID-19. CDR3 nucleotide sequence: TGCGCCAGCAGCTTGGAGGACAGGTTCACAGATACGCAGTATTTT. Translating gives CASSLEDRFTDTQYF.